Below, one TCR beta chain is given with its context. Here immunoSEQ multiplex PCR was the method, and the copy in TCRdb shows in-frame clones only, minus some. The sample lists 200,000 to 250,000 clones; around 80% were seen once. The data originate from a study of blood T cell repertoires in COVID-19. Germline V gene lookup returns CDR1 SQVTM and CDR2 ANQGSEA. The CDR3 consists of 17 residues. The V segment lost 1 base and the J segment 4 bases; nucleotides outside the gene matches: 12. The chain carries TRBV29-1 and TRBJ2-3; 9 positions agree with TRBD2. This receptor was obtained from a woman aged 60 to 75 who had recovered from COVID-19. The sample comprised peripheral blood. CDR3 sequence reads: CSVEGAGGPYAPDTQYF. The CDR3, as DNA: TGCAGCGTTGAAGGGGCGGGGGGGCCGTATGCGCCAGATACGCAGTATTTT.